The table lists the clone carrying this T cell receptor beta chain with many counts. Its target is unknown. This entry comes from a study of identical twins. Regarding the study as a whole: The study reached conclusions through statistical analysis that was cross-sectional, not following the same donors. Among beta out-of-frame sequences, excess sharing between twins appeared weaker.

Via MiXCR, TCRdb re-called the 5' RACE reads, giving one row per CDR3 protein. The table lists roughly 710,000 distinct CDR3 sequences, around 6% of them singletons, with about 1.8% in the top ten. V dropped 7 bases and J dropped 4 bases, with 10 bases sitting between them. This CDR3 is 12 amino acids long. In germline, CDR1 is DFQATT, CDR2 SNEGSKA (reference sequence). The sample comprised naive T cells sorted from blood. The origin of this receptor is a man aged 18 to 30 in good health. The chain is built from TRBV20-1 and TRBJ1-4, with unresolved D. The CDR3 DNA follows: TGCAGTGGTTTCGGGTTTAATGAAAAACTGTTTTTT. This gives the protein CSGFGFNEKLFF.